This T cell receptor (beta chain) emerged from a study of type 1 and type 2 diabetes patients (dated by TCRdb to 2016 to 2018). For the wider study: About ten type 1 diabetes patients, a few type 2 diabetes patients and roughly 6 nondiabetic controls were recruited in China to form the cohort. Throughout the study, CD4 or CD8 MicroBeads on MACS columns were used to positively select CD4+ and CD8+ T cells from PBMCs. A total of over 15,000,000 paired-end reads were generated across the whole study. The study used high-throughput sequencing to profile TCRbeta repertoires and compare individuals with type 1 diabetes, type 2 diabetes and no diabetes. For the type 1 diabetes patients, the type 2 diabetes patients acted as a disease comparison group. Similar V gene usage was observed when approximately 20-cycle and 25-cycle amplification were compared, suggesting similar primer efficiencies and random PCR bias. Sequencing of the TCRbeta libraries was paired-end and was performed on Illumina HiSeq 2000 or MiSeq instruments.

Every diabetic patient fulfilled standard classification criteria for type 1 or type 2 diabetes, and glucose and C-peptide were measured using WHO-recommended methods. Exclusion applied to any donor with other autoimmune diseases or infections within the previous four weeks. From each participant, roughly 10 milliliters of peripheral blood were collected. PBMCs were isolated with LymphoPrep density separation. Note on this clonotype: Its antigen specificity is not known. No base quality values were provided; no much bigger clone lies one nucleotide off.

The CDR3 spans 13 residues, from the cysteine through the phenylalanine. Only the CDR3 part of the read is kept: 39 bases, read in frame from the first base. Ends trimmed: V by 3 bases, J by 7 bases; bases unmatched to a gene: 7. The germline V gene specifies SGDLS as CDR1 and YYNGEE as CDR2. TCRdb lists the instrument as Illumina MiSeq. TCRbeta CDR3 amplification used genomic DNA from the sorted T cell subsets as template. The TCRbeta CDR3 region was amplified by multiplex PCR with 30 forward and 13 reverse primers. PCR products were purified with AMPure XP beads, then indices and adaptors were added in a second roughly 25-cycle PCR. Before sequencing, libraries were gel-purified with the QIAquick Gel Extraction Kit. Regarding the original processing steps: FLASH was used to merge paired-end reads, and IgBLAST was used to align the merged reads to IMGT V, D and J germline references. After reads whose alignment identity to germline references fell below 70% were discarded, about 12 million reads remained study-wide. CDR3 boundaries, reading frame and productivity were assigned according to IMGT definitions. Clones at or above 1% of reads were defined as highly-expanded clones, and diversity was measured by normalized Shannon entropy. Group differences in Shannon entropy were tested with unpaired two-tailed t-tests. Using fastp at Q25 and MiXCR, TCRdb reprocessed the public reads and kept productive beta chains. All rows with the same CDR3 protein become a single entry with the most common DNA and genes. Clone size and V and J calls follow TCRdb, not the original study. For this sample the table gives 280,000 or so distinct CDR3 sequences, of which 40% to 50% were detected only once. The top ten clones comprise about 13% of the sample.

The full study reports these points: Because only a limited number of T2D and control samples were sequenced, some T1D-only HECs might also be present in more T2D or control samples. The study groups were not matched for age and gender, which could possibly have biased interpretation. V and J gene usage patterns of type 2 diabetes and control samples were highly correlated, averaging approximately 0.97 between samples. High diversity was shown by type 2 diabetes repertoires, and the diversity was significantly greater than that of type 1 diabetes repertoires in both CD4+ and CD8+ T cells. Few highly-expanded CD4+ clones, median one, were found in type 2 diabetes patients, accounting for a median around 3.9% of reads.

This clonotype was obtained from a man in his late teens or twenties with type 2 diabetes. The receptor chain draws on TRBV9 and TRBJ2-7, with 7 junctional bases fitting TRBD2. Sequences were obtained from peripheral blood mononuclear cells (PBMCs). The DNA is as follows: TGTGCCAGCAGCGCCTGGACTAGTGGTGAGCAGTACTTC. Translated, this gives CASSAWTSGEQYF.